Sequencing of this T cell receptor beta chain was carried out in a study of T-cell reconstitution after alpha-beta-depleted transplantation in children. Study-wide findings and caveats: T-cell numbers and diversity, one year after transplant, stemmed largely from T cells that were newly produced.

Trimming cost V 2 bases and J 5 bases, with 6 bases left between them. The CDR3 length is 13 residues. Germline V gives CDR1 LNHDA, CDR2 SQIVND (reference sequence). Unique molecular identifiers were built into the TCRbeta library. TCRdb fed the PCR reads into MiXCR, producing one record per CDR3 protein. Among hundreds of thousands of distinct CDR3 sequences, 10% were seen once, and the ten largest hold 2%. With respect to this clonotype: What it recognizes is unknown.

The chain is built from TRBV19 and TRBJ1-4, with D unresolved. This receptor was taken from a child aged 2-15 years with inherited bone marrow failure, due to receive a stem cell transplant. Sequenced material: PBMCs, taken before TCRalphabeta/CD19-depleted stem cell transplant. The CDR3: CASSITPNEKLFF. The CDR3, as DNA: TGTGCCAGTAGTATAACGCCGAATGAAAAACTGTTTTTT.